One and the same sample provided the 20 T cell receptor beta chains below, sequenced in a study of cytomegalovirus exposure and HLA in healthy donors. With 60 Vbeta and 13 Jbeta primers, the PCR was carried out. TCRdb's table, derived via immunoSEQ multiplex PCR, lists solely in-frame clones and lacks some. In the table there are fewer than 90,000 clones, 76% of which are singletons. Sequenced material: PBMCs. The receptors derive from a male donor in good health and CMV-seronegative.

There are a few counts of this clone. This sequence joins TRBV5-1 and TRBJ1-4, with D hard to call. Trimming took off 0 bases at V and 8 bases at J, with 11 bases between the two ends. The V gene's germline CDR1 is SGHRS and CDR2 YFSETQ. The CDR3 runs to 14 residues. This CDR3 reads CASSLGGVGEKLFF. CDR3 nucleotides: TGCGCCAGCAGCTTGGGCGGGGTAGGGGAAAAACTGTTTTTT.

The chain carries TRBV29-1 and TRBJ1-2, with 12 bases matching TRBD1. Trimming removed 7 bases from V and 7 bases from J; junction bases left unmatched: 10. From germline, CDR1 is SQVTM and CDR2 ANQGSEA. This CDR3 comprises 14 residues. CDR3 coding DNA: TGCAGCGCCCTGGGGGACAGGGGGCACGGTGGCTACACCTTC. The encoded protein is CSALGDRGHGGYTF.

The chain joins TRBV19 to TRBJ1-5; D perhaps matches TRBD1 (5 bases). The CDR3 runs 14 residues. Trimming stripped 6 bases from V and 7 bases from J, with 16 bases between. Germline V lookup: CDR1 LNHDA, CDR2 SQIVND (reference sequence). The CDR3 protein is CASRPGGGQQPQHF. As DNA, the CDR3 is TGTGCCAGTAGACCGGGGGGAGGCCAACAGCCCCAGCATTTT.

The rearrangement joins TRBV5-5 to TRBJ1-2; 10 positions agree with TRBD1. This CDR3 contains 17 residues. With 4 bases clipped from V and 3 bases from J, the junction kept 12 bases outside the gene matches. Germline V gives CDR1 SGHKS, CDR2 YYEKEE (reference sequence). The CDR3 sequence: CASSPGTGVGKDYGYTF. Here the CDR3 DNA reads TGTGCCAGCAGCCCTGGGACAGGGGTGGGGAAAGACTATGGCTACACCTTC.

The rearrangement links TRBV11-2 to TRBJ1-4, with D perhaps matching TRBD1 (5 bases). Trimming pared 0 bases from V and 8 bases from J, leaving 13 bases between. The CDR3 has 15 residues. Germline V gene sequence: CDR1 SGHAT, CDR2 FQNNGV. The CDR3 sequence: CASSLDLGVNEKLFF. CDR3 DNA sequence: TGTGCCAGCAGCTTAGATTTAGGGGTTAACGAAAAACTGTTTTTT.

This sequence joins TRBV18 and TRBJ2-3, with D unresolved. The V and J ends lost 3 bases and 0 bases respectively, with 19 bases between them. The CDR3 spans 18 residues. In germline, CDR1 is KGHSH, CDR2 LQKENI. This chain's CDR3 is CASSPLPPGQSSTDTQYF. The CDR3 DNA reads TGTGCCAGCTCACCTCTCCCGCCAGGCCAGAGTAGCACAGATACGCAGTATTTT.

The CDR3 loop is CSVAPGEPYEQYF. CDR3 coding DNA: TGCAGCGTTGCTCCGGGAGAGCCTTACGAGCAGTACTTC. This rearrangement joins TRBV29-1 to TRBJ2-7, with D maybe TRBD2 (6 bases). The germline gives CDR1 SQVTM, CDR2 ANQGSEA. V was shortened by 4 bases and J by 4 bases, with 14 bases between the two germline ends. The CDR3 is 13 amino acids.

This clone occurred once. The chain is built from TRBV28 and TRBJ2-7, with D possibly TRBD1 on 5 matching bases. The CDR3 covers 13 residues. Germline-derived CDR1 and CDR2 are MDHEN and SYDVKM. Trimming pared 8 bases from V and 0 bases from J, leaving 11 bases between. CDR3 sequence (DNA): TGTGCCAGCGGTTCGACAGCCTCCTACGAGCAGTACTTC. Translated, it gives CASGSTASYEQYF.

The V call is TRBV9, the J call TRBJ2-2; 8 bases agree with TRBD1. The CDR3 loop spans 17 amino acids. J lost 3 bases, V lost 1 base, and 8 bases had no gene match. Germline V gene data show CDR1 as SGDLS and CDR2 as YYNGEE. The CDR3 loop is CASSVLARGRDTGELFF. DNA for the CDR3: TGTGCCAGCAGCGTACTCGCCAGGGGGCGTGACACCGGGGAGCTGTTTTTT.

This clone appeared a few times. This chain joins TRBV6-4 and TRBJ2-3; TRBD2 matches at 13 bases. Looked up from germline, CDR1 is MRHNA and CDR2 is SNTAGT. The V gene end was trimmed by 2 bases and the J gene end by 1 base; junction bases not matched to a gene: 0. This CDR3 spans 16 amino acids. In nucleotides, the CDR3 is TGTGCCAGCAGTGACGGGACTAGCGGGGGCACAGATACGCAGTATTTT. Its translation is CASSDGTSGGTDTQYF.

The chain carries TRBV2 and TRBJ1-5; D perhaps matches TRBD1 (6 bases). The germline V and J ends were trimmed by 3 bases and 6 bases, with 6 bases remaining between them. This CDR3 spans 12 amino acids. The germline CDR1 and CDR2 sequences are SNHLY and FYNNEI. CDR3 sequence (DNA): TGTGCCAGCAGTGAGACAGGTCAGCCCCAGCATTTT. Translation: CASSETGQPQHF.

This clone appeared a few times. The chain employs TRBV2 and TRBJ1-1; maybe TRBD1 (5 bases). The germline CDR1 and CDR2 sequences are SNHLY and FYNNEI. The CDR3 extends over 13 amino acids. Trimming stripped 6 bases from V and 1 base from J, with 9 bases between. The CDR3 loop reads CASRGGENTEAFF. In nucleotides, the CDR3 is TGTGCCAGCAGAGGAGGGGAGAACACTGAAGCTTTCTTT.

This clone was recorded a few times. The rearrangement joins TRBV4-1 to TRBJ2-1, with TRBD2 identical over 10 bases. Germline lookup yields CDR1 MGHRA and CDR2 YSYEKL. The CDR3 is made up of 16 amino acids. V shed 0 bases, J shed 8 bases, and the junction held 7 bases outside the gene matches. CDR3 nucleotides: TGCGCCAGCAGCCAAGATCCTCCTAGCGGGAGCTATGAGCAGTTCTTC. As protein: CASSQDPPSGSYEQFF.

The genes are TRBV20-1 and TRBJ1-5; D not resolved. Germline V gene data show CDR1 as DFQATT and CDR2 as SNEGSKA (reference sequence). There are 11 residues in the CDR3. The V gene lost 3 bases and the J gene lost 3 bases, with 3 bases spanning the gap. Written as DNA, the CDR3 is TGCAGTGCTAGGGCCAATCAGCCCCAGCATTTT. Translating gives CSARANQPQHF.

This clone occurred once. The chain has TRBV7-9 and TRBJ2-7; the match to TRBD1 covers 7 bases. The V gene end was trimmed by 2 bases and the J gene end by 4 bases; junction bases not matched to a gene: 11. CDR3 length: 16 residues. Germline values: CDR1 SEHNR, CDR2 FQNEAQ (reference sequence). In DNA form, the CDR3 reads TGTGCCAGCAGCTTATCCCGGACAGGACCTAATTACGAGCAGTACTTC. This sequence encodes CASSLSRTGPNYEQYF.

V and J are TRBV28 and TRBJ2-5; D remains unclear. CDR3 length equals 12 residues. CDR1 MDHEN and CDR2 SYDVKM come from the germline V gene. Trimming shortened V by 4 bases and J by 3 bases, and 6 bases separated the two germline ends. Written as DNA, the CDR3 is TGTGCCAGCAGTTCAGGAAAAGAGACCCAGTACTTC. Translating gives CASSSGKETQYF.

The table lists this clone with a count of one. Mismatch with germline at one junction end may stem from a read error. The chain couples TRBV7-7 to TRBJ1-5; TRBD1 matches 9 bases. The CDR3 length is 16 residues. Germline CDR1 is SSHAT and CDR2 is FNYEAQ (reference sequence). CDR3 nucleotides: TGTGCTAGCAGCCAAGAGCCCGGGACAGGGATCCAGCCCCAGCATTTT. As protein: CASSQEPGTGIQPQHF.

The chain joins TRBV4-1 to TRBJ1-1; 7 bases align to TRBD1. V lost 6 bases, J lost 0 bases, and 7 bases stayed unmatched. Germline V CDR1 and CDR2: MGHRA, YSYEKL. The length of the CDR3 is 15 residues. CDR3 nucleotides: TGCGCCAGCAGATACCGGGACAGCATGAACACTGAAGCTTTCTTT. Its protein is CASRYRDSMNTEAFF.

In this sample, this clone turned up a few times. The chain carries TRBV11-1 and TRBJ1-1, with TRBD1 matching 9 bases. V shed 4 bases and J 3 bases; nucleotides not matched to a gene: 6. The germline V gene has CDR1 SGHAT and CDR2 FQDESV (reference sequence). The CDR3 consists of 15 residues. The DNA for the CDR3 is TGTGCCAGCAGCTCACCCCGGACAGGGGACACTGAAGCTTTCTTT. It is translated as CASSSPRTGDTEAFF.

For this clone: An end of the junction differs from the germline gene, which may be a read error. The V gene is TRBV7-9, the J gene TRBJ1-2, with 11 nucleotides matching TRBD1. The CDR3 sequence is 16 residues long. Germline lookup yields CDR1 SEHNR and CDR2 FQNEAQ (reference sequence). CDR3 sequence: CSSSSGQGAFRSGYTF. The DNA for the CDR3 is TGTTCCAGCAGCTCTGGACAGGGGGCATTTCGGAGTGGCTACACCTTC. Based on the CDR3 plus reference TRBV7-9 and TRBJ1-2, the full variable domain is DTGVSQNPRHKITKRGQNVTFRCDPISEHNRLYWYRQTLGQGPEFLTYFQNEAQLEKSRLLSDRFSAERPKGSFSTLEIQRTEQGDSAMYLCSSSSGQGAFRSGYTFGSGTRLTVV.